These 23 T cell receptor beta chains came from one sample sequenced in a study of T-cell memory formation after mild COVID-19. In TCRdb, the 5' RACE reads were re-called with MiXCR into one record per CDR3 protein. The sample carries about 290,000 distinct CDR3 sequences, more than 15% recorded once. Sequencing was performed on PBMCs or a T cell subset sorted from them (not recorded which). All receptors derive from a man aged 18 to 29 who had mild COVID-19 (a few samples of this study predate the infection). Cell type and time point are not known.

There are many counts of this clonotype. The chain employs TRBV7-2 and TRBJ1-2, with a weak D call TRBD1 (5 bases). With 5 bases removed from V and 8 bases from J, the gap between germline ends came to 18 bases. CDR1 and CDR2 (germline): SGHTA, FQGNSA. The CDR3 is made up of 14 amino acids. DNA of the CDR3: TGTGCCAGCAGCCCCAGACAGCCTACTTCCGGCTACACCTTC. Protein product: CASSPRQPTSGYTF.

CDR3 in amino acids: CASSFYGDPQETQYF. CDR3 sequence (DNA): TGCGCCAGCAGCTTCTACGGGGACCCCCAGGAGACCCAGTACTTC. The chain joins TRBV5-1 to TRBJ2-5; D is tentatively TRBD1 or TRBD2 (5 bases each). The CDR3 is made up of 15 amino acids. V gave up 2 bases and J gave up 5 bases, with 16 bases separating them. Germline V gene lookup returns CDR1 SGHRS and CDR2 YFSETQ. The variable domain in full, completed from reference TRBV5-1 and TRBJ2-5, reads KAGVTQTPRYLIKTRGQQVTLSCSPISGHRSVSWYQQTPGQGLQFLFEYFSETQRNKGNFPGRFSGRQFSNSRSEMNVSTLELGDSALYLCASSFYGDPQETQYFGPGTRLLVL.

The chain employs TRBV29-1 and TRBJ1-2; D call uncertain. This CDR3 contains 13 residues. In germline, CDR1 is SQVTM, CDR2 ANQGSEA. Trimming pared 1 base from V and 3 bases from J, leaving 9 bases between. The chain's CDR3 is CSVEGGDHYGYTF. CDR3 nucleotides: TGCAGCGTTGAAGGAGGAGACCACTATGGCTACACCTTC.

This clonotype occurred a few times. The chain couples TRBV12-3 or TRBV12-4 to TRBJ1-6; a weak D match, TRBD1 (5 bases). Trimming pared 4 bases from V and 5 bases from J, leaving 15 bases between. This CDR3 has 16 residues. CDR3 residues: CASSYEGPANNSPLHF. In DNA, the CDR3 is TGTGCCAGCAGTTACGAGGGGCCAGCTAATAATTCACCCCTCCACTTT.

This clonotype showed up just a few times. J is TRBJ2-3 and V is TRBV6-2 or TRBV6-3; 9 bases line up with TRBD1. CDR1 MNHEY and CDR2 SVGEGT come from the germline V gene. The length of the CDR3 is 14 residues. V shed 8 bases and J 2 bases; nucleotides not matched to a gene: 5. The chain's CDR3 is CASGTGSSTDTQYF. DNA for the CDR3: TGTGCCAGCGGGACAGGGAGTTCCACAGATACGCAGTATTTT.

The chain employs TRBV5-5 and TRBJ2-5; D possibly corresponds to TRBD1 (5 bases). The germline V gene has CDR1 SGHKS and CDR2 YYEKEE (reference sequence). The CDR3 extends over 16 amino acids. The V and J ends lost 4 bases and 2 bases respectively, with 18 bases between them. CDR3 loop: CASSPIVGAGQETQYF. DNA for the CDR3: TGTGCCAGCAGCCCCATTGTAGGGGCTGGACAAGAGACCCAGTACTTC.

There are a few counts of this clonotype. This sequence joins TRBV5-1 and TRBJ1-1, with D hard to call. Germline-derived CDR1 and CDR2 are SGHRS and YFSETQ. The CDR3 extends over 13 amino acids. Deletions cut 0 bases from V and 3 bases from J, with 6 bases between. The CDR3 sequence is CASSLGQDTEAFF. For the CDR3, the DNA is TGCGCCAGCAGCTTGGGGCAGGACACTGAAGCTTTCTTT.

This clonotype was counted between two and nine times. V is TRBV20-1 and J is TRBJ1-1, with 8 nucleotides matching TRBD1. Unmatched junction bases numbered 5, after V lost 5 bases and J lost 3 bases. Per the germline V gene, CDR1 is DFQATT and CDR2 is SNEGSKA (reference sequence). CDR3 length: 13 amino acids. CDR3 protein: CSAGQGRDTEAFF. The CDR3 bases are TGCAGTGCTGGACAGGGACGGGACACTGAAGCTTTCTTT.

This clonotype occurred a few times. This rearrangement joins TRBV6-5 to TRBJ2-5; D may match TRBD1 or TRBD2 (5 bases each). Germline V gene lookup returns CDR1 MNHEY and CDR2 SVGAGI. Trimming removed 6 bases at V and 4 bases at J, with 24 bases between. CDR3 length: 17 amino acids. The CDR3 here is CASRLRPGPYSGETQYF. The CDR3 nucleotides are TGTGCCAGCAGACTACGGCCGGGACCCTACTCGGGAGAGACCCAGTACTTC.

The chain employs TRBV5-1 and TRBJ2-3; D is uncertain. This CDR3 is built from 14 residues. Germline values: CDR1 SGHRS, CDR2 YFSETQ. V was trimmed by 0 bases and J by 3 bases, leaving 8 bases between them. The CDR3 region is CASSLVPGTDTQYF. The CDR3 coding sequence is TGCGCCAGCAGCTTGGTACCGGGTACAGATACGCAGTATTTT. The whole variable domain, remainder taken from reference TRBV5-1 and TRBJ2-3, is KAGVTQTPRYLIKTRGQQVTLSCSPISGHRSVSWYQQTPGQGLQFLFEYFSETQRNKGNFPGRFSGRQFSNSRSEMNVSTLELGDSALYLCASSLVPGTDTQYFGPGTRLTVL.

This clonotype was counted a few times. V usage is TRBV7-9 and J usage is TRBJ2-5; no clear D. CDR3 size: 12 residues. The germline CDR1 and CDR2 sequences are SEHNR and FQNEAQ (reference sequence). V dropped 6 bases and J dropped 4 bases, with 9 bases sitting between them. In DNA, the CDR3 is TGTGCCAGCAGACGCATTGCAGAGACCCAGTACTTC. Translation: CASRRIAETQYF.

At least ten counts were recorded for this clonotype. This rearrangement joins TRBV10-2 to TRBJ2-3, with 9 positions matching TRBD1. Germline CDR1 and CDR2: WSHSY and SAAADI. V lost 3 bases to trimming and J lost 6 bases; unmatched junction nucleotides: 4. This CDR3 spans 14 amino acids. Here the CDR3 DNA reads TGCGCCAGCAGTGAACAGGGGGCAGCTGATACGCAGTATTTT. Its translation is CASSEQGAADTQYF.

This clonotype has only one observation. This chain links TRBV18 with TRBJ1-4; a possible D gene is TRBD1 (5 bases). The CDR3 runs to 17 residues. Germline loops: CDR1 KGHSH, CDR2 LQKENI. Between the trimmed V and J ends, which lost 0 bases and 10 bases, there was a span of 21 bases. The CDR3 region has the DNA TGTGCCAGCTCACCACCGTCCAGGGCCGGAGCGATTGGAAAACTGTTTTTT. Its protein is CASSPPSRAGAIGKLFF.

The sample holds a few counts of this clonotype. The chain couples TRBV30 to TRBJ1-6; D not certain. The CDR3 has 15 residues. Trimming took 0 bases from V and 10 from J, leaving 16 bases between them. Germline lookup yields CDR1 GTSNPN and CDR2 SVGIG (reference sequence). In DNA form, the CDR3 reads TGTGCCTGGAGTGTTGGGGAGGAAGGTCGCTCACCCCTCCACTTT. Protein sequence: CAWSVGEEGRSPLHF.

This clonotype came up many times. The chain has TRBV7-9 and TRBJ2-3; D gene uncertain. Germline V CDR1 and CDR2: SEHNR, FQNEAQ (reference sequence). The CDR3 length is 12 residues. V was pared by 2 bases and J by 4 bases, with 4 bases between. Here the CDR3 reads CASSLLADTQYF. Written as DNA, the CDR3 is TGTGCCAGCAGCTTACTAGCAGATACGCAGTATTTT.

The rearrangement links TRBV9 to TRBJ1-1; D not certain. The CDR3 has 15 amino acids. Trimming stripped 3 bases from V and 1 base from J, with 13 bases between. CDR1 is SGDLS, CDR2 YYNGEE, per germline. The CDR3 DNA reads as TGTGCCAGCAGCGCAGACCCCACCGGGAACACTGAAGCTTTCTTT. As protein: CASSADPTGNTEAFF.

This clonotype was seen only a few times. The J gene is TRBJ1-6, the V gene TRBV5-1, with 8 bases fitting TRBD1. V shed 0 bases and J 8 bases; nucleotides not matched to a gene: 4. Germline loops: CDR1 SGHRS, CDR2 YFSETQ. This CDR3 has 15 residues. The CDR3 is CASSLARGQYSPLHF. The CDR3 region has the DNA TGCGCCAGCAGCTTGGCCAGGGGGCAGTATTCACCCCTCCACTTT. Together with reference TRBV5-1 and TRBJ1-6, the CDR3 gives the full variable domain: KAGVTQTPRYLIKTRGQQVTLSCSPISGHRSVSWYQQTPGQGLQFLFEYFSETQRNKGNFPGRFSGRQFSNSRSEMNVSTLELGDSALYLCASSLARGQYSPLHFGNGTRLTVT.

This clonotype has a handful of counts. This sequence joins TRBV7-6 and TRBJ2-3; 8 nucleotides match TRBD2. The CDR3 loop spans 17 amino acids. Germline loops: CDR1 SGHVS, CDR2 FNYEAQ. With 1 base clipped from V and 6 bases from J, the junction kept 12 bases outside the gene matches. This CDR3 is CASSLGHGGAIQDTQYF. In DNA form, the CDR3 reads TGTGCCAGCAGCTTAGGCCACGGGGGGGCAATCCAGGATACGCAGTATTTT.

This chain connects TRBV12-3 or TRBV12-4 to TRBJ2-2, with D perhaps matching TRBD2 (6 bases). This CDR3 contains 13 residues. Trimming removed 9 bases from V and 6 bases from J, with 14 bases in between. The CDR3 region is CASWDSRPGELFF. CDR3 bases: TGTGCCAGTTGGGACTCCCGGCCCGGGGAGCTGTTTTTT.

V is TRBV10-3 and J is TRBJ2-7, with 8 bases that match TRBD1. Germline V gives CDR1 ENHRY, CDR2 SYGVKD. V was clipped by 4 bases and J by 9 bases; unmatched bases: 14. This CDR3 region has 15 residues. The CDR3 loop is CAISVAGQATLGQYF. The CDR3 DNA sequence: TGTGCCATCAGTGTCGCGGGACAGGCCACCCTAGGGCAGTACTTC.

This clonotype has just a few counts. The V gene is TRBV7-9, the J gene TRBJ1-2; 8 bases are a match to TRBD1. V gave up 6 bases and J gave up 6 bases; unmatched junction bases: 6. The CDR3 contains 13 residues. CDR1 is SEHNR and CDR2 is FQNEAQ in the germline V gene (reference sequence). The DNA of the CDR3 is TGTGCCAGCAGACCCAGGGGGCTGAATGGCTACACCTTC. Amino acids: CASRPRGLNGYTF. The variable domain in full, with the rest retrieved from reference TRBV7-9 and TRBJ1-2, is DTGVSQNPRHKITKRGQNVTFRCDPISEHNRLYWYRQTLGQGPEFLTYFQNEAQLEKSRLLSDRFSAERPKGSFSTLEIQRTEQGDSAMYLCASRPRGLNGYTFGSGTRLTVV.

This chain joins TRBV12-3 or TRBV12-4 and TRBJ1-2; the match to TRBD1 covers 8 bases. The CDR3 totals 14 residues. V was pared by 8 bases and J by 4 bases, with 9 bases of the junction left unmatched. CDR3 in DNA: TGTGCCAGCCTACCCACAGGGGGTACCTATGGCTACACCTTC. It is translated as CASLPTGGTYGYTF.

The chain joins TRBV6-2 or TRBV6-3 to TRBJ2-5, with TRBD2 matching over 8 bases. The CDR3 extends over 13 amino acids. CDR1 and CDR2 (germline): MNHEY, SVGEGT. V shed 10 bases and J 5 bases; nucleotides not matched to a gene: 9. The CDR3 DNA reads TGTGCCACCGCGGGGGGTCATGAGGAGACCCAGTACTTC. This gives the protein CATAGGHEETQYF.